This paragraph reports one T cell receptor beta chain. This clonotype was recorded at least ten times. Its antigen is still unknown. No base qualities exist here, and no much larger clone lies one base off it. This record comes from a study of T cell repertoires in cytomegalovirus infection (dated by TCRdb to about 2019). About the study as a whole: Donor HLA type was relevant to the analysis, because carriage of CMV infection together with the matching HLA type was indicated by public TCR beta signatures.

The sample was run on an Illumina HiSeq 1500. TCRdb took the public reads, trimmed them with fastp at Q25, ran MiXCR for clone calling and kept in-frame beta chains. Here each entry gathers all rows of one CDR3 protein and keeps the most common genes and DNA. The sample profile shows tens of thousands of distinct CDR3 sequences; about 4% of them were found once. The ten largest clones take up approximately 20% of the sample. From cysteine to phenylalanine, the CDR3 is 14 amino acids long. This entry keeps only the CDR3 DNA: 42 bases, framed from base 1. According to the germline V gene (reference sequence), CDR1 reads SEHNR and CDR2 reads FQNEAQ. V and J are truncated by 5 bases and 2 bases respectively, leaving an intervening sequence of 9 bases. General conclusions and limits of the study: The ex vivo response was dominated by HLA-C-restricted CMV-specific TCR beta clonotypes, which also provided the single most frequent clonotype in two of eight donors. In both this cohort and an independent 352-donor cohort, the cumulative frequency of public TCR beta family members distinguished carriers of CMV infection plus the relevant HLA type.

Source material: PBMCs. The chain was built from TRBV7-9 and TRBJ2-2, with the D gene not clear enough to name. This receptor was identified in a human donor in good health (CMV status not recorded). Some clones in this sample may be carry-over from other donors' samples. The sequenced DNA: TGTGCCAGCAGCCGAGCAGGAAACACCGGGGAGCTGTTTTTT. This gives the protein CASSRAGNTGELFF.